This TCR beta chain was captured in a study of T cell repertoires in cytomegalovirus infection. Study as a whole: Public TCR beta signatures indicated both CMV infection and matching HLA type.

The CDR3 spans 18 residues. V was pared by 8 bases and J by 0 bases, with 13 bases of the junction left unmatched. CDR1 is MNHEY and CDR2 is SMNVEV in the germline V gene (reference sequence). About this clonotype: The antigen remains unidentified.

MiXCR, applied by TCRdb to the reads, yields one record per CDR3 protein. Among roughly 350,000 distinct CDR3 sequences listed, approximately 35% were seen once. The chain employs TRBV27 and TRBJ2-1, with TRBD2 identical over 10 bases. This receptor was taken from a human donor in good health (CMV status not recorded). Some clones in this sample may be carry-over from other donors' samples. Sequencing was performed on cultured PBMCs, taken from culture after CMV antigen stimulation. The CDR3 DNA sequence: TGTGCCAGCGACAGGACTAGCGGTTTGATAAGCTCCTACAATGAGCAGTTCTTC. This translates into CASDRTSGLISSYNEQFF.